Listed below are T cell receptor beta chains from one sample, sequenced in a study of blood T cell repertoires in COVID-19. The data were produced by immunoSEQ multiplex PCR, yet TCRdb's version contains in-frame clones alone and is incomplete. The sample records 89,000 or so clones, about 95% being singletons. Sequencing used peripheral blood. Receptors were obtained from a human donor with active COVID-19. The donor label of this sample is uncertain. CDR3s include the opening cysteine and the closing phenylalanine or tryptophan. The D gene is left open where the match is weak. A row's size may be missing; if present it is once, few, many or a size class.

j_call v_call d_call clone_size cdr3_aa cdr3_nt
TRBJ1-5 TRBV4-1 TRBD1 . CASSQVPGQGHQPQHF TGCGCCAGCAGCCAGGTTCCGGGACAGGGACATCAGCCCCAGCATTTT
TRBJ2-2 TRBV7-2 . once CASSVSGRRSLPGELFF TGTGCCAGCAGCGTTAGCGGCAGGAGGAGTCTCCCCGGGGAGCTGTTTTTT
TRBJ2-3 TRBV6-5 TRBD2 . CASLRGVGDTQYF TGTGCCAGCCTCCGGGGGGTTGGAGATACGCAGTATTTT
TRBJ1-1 TRBV18 . . CASSLNHLTFDSTEAFF TGTGCCAGCTCATTGAACCACTTAACGTTTGATAGCACTGAAGCTTTCTTT
TRBJ1-1 TRBV28 . . CASSHTTGNTEAFF TGTGCCAGCAGCCACACTACAGGGAACACTGAAGCTTTCTTT
TRBJ2-5 TRBV19 . . CASRRGGAETQYF TGTGCCAGTAGGAGGGGGGGCGCGGAGACCCAGTACTTC
TRBJ2-7 TRBV28 . . CASSRGLGSYEQYF TGTGCCAGCAGTAGGGGACTTGGCTCCTACGAGCAGTACTTC
TRBJ1-2 TRBV5-3 . once CARSYDSRYGYTF TGTGCCAGAAGCTATGACAGCCGGTATGGCTACACCTTC
TRBJ2-5 TRBV11-2 . . CASGRAGRVETQYF TGTGCCAGCGGGCGCGCGGGACGGGTAGAGACCCAGTACTTC
TRBJ2-7 TRBV10-3 TRBD2 . CATQAGGTYEQYF TGTGCCACTCAAGCGGGGGGGACCTACGAGCAGTACTTC
TRBJ2-3 TRBV6-6 TRBD1 . CASSYPGQGTDTQYF TGTGCCAGCAGTTACCCGGGACAGGGGACAGATACGCAGTATTTT
TRBJ2-3 TRBV24-1 TRBD1 . CATSPPVRDRATDTQYF TGTGCCACCAGTCCCCCAGTGCGGGACAGGGCCACAGATACGCAGTATTTT
TRBJ1-5 TRBV28 . . CASSSQGTRQPQHF TGTGCCAGCAGTTCCCAGGGTACACGCCAGCCCCAGCATTTT
TRBJ1-2 TRBV19 . . CASSILPFRGGYTF TGTGCCAGTAGTATACTCCCCTTTAGGGGTGGCTACACCTTC
TRBJ1-1 TRBV6-2/TRBV6-3 . . CASSYVGSTEAFF TGTGCCAGCAGTTACGTCGGGAGCACTGAAGCTTTCTTT
TRBJ2-3 TRBV11-2 . . CASSFGALQADTQYF TGTGCCAGCAGCTTCGGTGCCCTACAGGCAGATACGCAGTATTTT
TRBJ2-1 TRBV24-1 . . CATSDQTVEQFF TGTGCCACCAGTGACCAGACAGTCGAGCAGTTCTTC
TRBJ1-1 TRBV7-9 TRBD1 . CASSLGYRGPEAFF TGTGCCAGCAGCTTAGGATACAGGGGACCTGAAGCTTTCTTT
TRBJ2-1 TRBV27 TRBD2 . CASSFGGASYNEQFF TGTGCCAGCAGCTTCGGGGGGGCTTCCTACAATGAGCAGTTCTTC
TRBJ2-7 TRBV5-1 . . CASSWGDSSEQYF TGCGCCAGCAGCTGGGGGGACTCCAGCGAGCAGTACTTC
TRBJ1-5 TRBV6-2/TRBV6-3 . . CASSPLGRLGVSNQPQHF TGTGCCAGCAGCCCTCTGGGCAGACTAGGGGTTAGCAATCAGCCCCAGCATTTT
TRBJ1-2 TRBV5-1 . . CASSFGEGGYTF TGCGCCAGCAGCTTCGGGGAGGGCGGCTACACCTTC
TRBJ1-1 TRBV7-9 TRBD1 . CASSSIGQGAEAFF TGTGCCAGCAGCTCAATCGGACAGGGGGCTGAAGCTTTCTTT
TRBJ1-6 TRBV12-5 TRBD1 . CASGPGQGEWGSPLHF TGTGCTAGTGGTCCCGGACAGGGGGAGTGGGGTTCACCCCTCCACTTT
TRBJ2-7 TRBV7-9 TRBD1 . CASSKTGLADEQYF TGTGCCAGCAGTAAGACAGGGTTGGCGGACGAGCAGTACTTC
TRBJ2-3 TRBV5-1 TRBD2 . CASSPAGLTDTQYF TGCGCCAGCAGCCCAGCGGGACTCACAGATACGCAGTATTTT
TRBJ1-3 TRBV5-1 . . CASSLTGHGNTIYF TGCGCCAGCAGCTTAACGGGACATGGAAACACCATATATTTT
TRBJ1-1 TRBV5-1 TRBD1 . CASSSATGVTEAFF TGCGCCAGCAGCTCCGCGACAGGGGTTACTGAAGCTTTCTTT
TRBJ1-5 TRBV4-1 TRBD1 . CASSPETGFNQPQHF TGCGCCAGCAGCCCAGAGACAGGGTTCAATCAGCCCCAGCATTTT
TRBJ1-1 TRBV27 . . CASSLSSGLVNTEAFF TGTGCCAGCAGTTTATCGTCGGGGTTGGTGAACACTGAAGCTTTCTTT
TRBJ2-3 TRBV4-1 TRBD2 . CASKGIAGGPGTSTDTQYF TGCGCCAGCAAGGGGATAGCGGGGGGGCCAGGGACGAGCACAGATACGCAGTATTTT
TRBJ2-2 TRBV5-4 . once CASSLATGRHGELFF TGTGCCAGCAGCTTGGCCACAGGGCGGCACGGGGAGCTGTTTTTT
TRBJ1-2 TRBV5-4 . once CASSQGLSNYGYTF TGTGCCAGCAGTCAAGGACTGTCTAACTATGGCTACACCTTC
TRBJ2-7 TRBV6-5 . . CATRHDRRPYEQYF TGTGCCACCCGCCACGACAGGAGACCTTACGAGCAGTACTTC
TRBJ1-5 TRBV19 . . CASNKGPQWPQHF TGTGCCAGTAATAAGGGGCCCCAGTGGCCCCAGCATTTT
TRBJ2-6 TRBV2 TRBD1 . CASSDRGQSAGANVLTF TGTGCCAGCAGTGACAGGGGGCAATCCGCTGGGGCCAACGTCCTGACTTTC
TRBJ1-4 TRBV2 TRBD1 . CASNTGTGDEKLFF TGTGCCAGCAACACCGGGACAGGTGATGAAAAACTGTTTTTT
TRBJ1-2 TRBV14 . . CASSPGKVPGYTF TGTGCCAGCAGCCCCGGGAAGGTTCCTGGCTACACCTTC
TRBJ1-2 TRBV5-4 . . CASSFGRGTNYGYTF TGTGCCAGCAGCTTCGGCAGGGGAACTAACTATGGCTACACCTTC
TRBJ1-3 TRBV5-5 TRBD1 few CGSQGVGNTIYF TGTGGCTCACAGGGGGTTGGAAACACCATATATTTT
TRBJ1-1 TRBV5-4 . . CASSLNPGMNTEAFF TGTGCCAGCAGCTTGAATCCGGGGATGAACACTGAAGCTTTCTTT
TRBJ1-1 TRBV7-9 TRBD1 . CASSRQGFTEAFF TGTGCCAGCAGCCGACAGGGTTTCACTGAAGCTTTCTTT
TRBJ1-6 TRBV6-5 TRBD1 . CASNGGTAHNSPLHF TGTGCCAGCAACGGCGGGACAGCACATAATTCACCCCTCCACTTT
TRBJ2-7 TRBV11-3 TRBD1 . CASRPTGSYEQYF TGTGCCAGCAGACCGACAGGGTCCTACGAGCAGTACTTC
TRBJ2-3 TRBV19 . . CASSIQGYGTDTQYF TGTGCCAGTAGCATACAGGGCTACGGCACAGATACGCAGTATTTT
TRBJ2-5 TRBV9 TRBD2 . CASSPGLAMMETQYF TGTGCCAGCAGCCCGGGACTAGCGATGATGGAGACCCAGTACTTC
TRBJ1-5 TRBV3-1/TRBV3-2 . . CASSSLLNQPQHF TGTGCCAGCAGCTCACTTCTTAATCAGCCCCAGCATTTT
TRBJ2-1 TRBV9 . . CASSVHATRGYNEQFF TGTGCCAGCAGCGTCCACGCAACCAGAGGCTACAATGAGCAGTTCTTC
TRBJ2-1 TRBV2 . . CASSVYNEQFF TGTGCCAGCAGTGTATACAATGAGCAGTTCTTC
TRBJ2-7 TRBV5-4 TRBD1 . CASSLETRRTGDQYF TGTGCCAGCAGCTTGGAGACGAGAAGGACAGGGGATCAGTACTTC
TRBJ2-7 TRBV11-1 TRBD1 . CASSLGRTGTYEQYF TGTGCCAGCAGCTTAGGACGGACAGGAACCTACGAGCAGTACTTC
TRBJ2-1 TRBV11-3 TRBD2 . CASSLTSGSSHEQFF TGTGCCAGCAGCCTTACTAGCGGGAGTAGCCATGAGCAGTTCTTC
TRBJ1-6 TRBV25-1 . . CASSEFTGDNSPLHF TGTGCCAGCAGTGAATTCACAGGCGATAATTCACCCCTCCACTTT
TRBJ1-1 TRBV6-2/TRBV6-3 . . CASSVRSRQYTEAFF TGTGCCAGCAGTGTACGATCCAGGCAGTACACTGAAGCTTTCTTT
TRBJ2-3 TRBV19 . . CASSQHPKSGSTDTQYF TGTGCCAGTAGTCAACACCCTAAGAGCGGGAGCACAGATACGCAGTATTTT
TRBJ2-3 TRBV29-1 TRBD1 . CSVARDRDSTDTQYF TGCAGCGTGGCCCGGGACAGAGATAGCACAGATACGCAGTATTTT
TRBJ2-7 TRBV29-1 TRBD1 . CSVADRGMQYF TGCAGCGTTGCCGACAGGGGAATGCAGTACTTC
TRBJ1-1 TRBV10-2 . once CASRGQEAFF TGCGCCAGCAGAGGACAGGAAGCTTTCTTT
TRBJ2-5 TRBV28 . . CASSPDRFRTQYF TGTGCCAGCAGTCCCGACAGGTTCCGGACCCAGTACTTC